The next 13 T cell receptor beta chains were all read from a single sample in a study of Graves' ophthalmopathy and Graves' hyperthyroidism. The TCR beta CDR3 regions underwent amplification from RNA transcripts. HTBI primers primed a first-round RT-PCR, and a second-round multiplex PCR followed. MiXCR, run by TCRdb on the multiplex PCR reads, gives a single entry per CDR3 protein. Among some 200,000 distinct CDR3 sequences, roughly 29% were seen once, and the ten largest hold over 7.5%. The specimen was peripheral blood. The receptors come from a man aged 45-65 years with Graves' ophthalmopathy.

The chain has TRBV6-2 or TRBV6-3 and TRBJ1-1; TRBD1 agrees at 9 bases. Germline V gene sequence: CDR1 MNHEY, CDR2 SVGEGT. V gave up 7 bases and J gave up 4 bases; unmatched junction bases: 7. The CDR3 totals 14 residues. As DNA, the CDR3 is TGTGCCAGCAATCCGACGGACAGGGGCACTGAAGCTTTCTTT. It yields the protein CASNPTDRGTEAFF.

The rearrangement uses TRBV12-3 or TRBV12-4 and TRBJ2-2; D unresolved. The CDR3 is made up of 16 amino acids. V gave up 7 bases and J gave up 1 base, with 16 bases separating them. DNA for the CDR3: TGTGCCAGCAAGGTTGCGGATCTGCAGAACACCGGGGAGCTGTTTTTT. Translating it yields CASKVADLQNTGELFF.

The chain carries TRBV27 and TRBJ2-7; possibly TRBD1 for D (5 bases). V was trimmed by 5 bases and J by 2 bases, leaving 13 bases between them. This CDR3 is 14 amino acids long. The germline CDR1 and CDR2 sequences are MNHEY and SMNVEV (reference sequence). This CDR3 reads CASSRDSLAYEQYF. CDR3 sequence (DNA): TGTGCCAGCAGTAGAGACAGCCTCGCCTACGAGCAGTACTTC.

This clonotype was seen at least ten times. The chain combines TRBV29-1 with TRBJ1-1, with unresolved D. The CDR3 length is 11 residues. The germline CDR1 and CDR2 sequences are SQVTM and ANQGSEA. V dropped 4 bases and J dropped 2 bases, with 5 bases sitting between them. DNA for the CDR3: TGCAGCGTTGGGTCTAACACTGAAGCTTTCTTT. Its protein product is CSVGSNTEAFF.

In its sample, this clonotype was seen many times. The chain couples TRBV29-1 to TRBJ2-5; tentative D call: TRBD2 (6 bases). This CDR3 has 13 amino acids. V gave up 8 bases and J gave up 0 bases, with 13 bases separating them. The germline gives CDR1 SQVTM, CDR2 ANQGSEA. CDR3 sequence (DNA): TGCAGCACCCGCGGCGGGAACCAAGAGACCCAGTACTTC. This encodes CSTRGGNQETQYF.

This clonotype showed up many times. CDR3 sequence: CASSSDTQYF. The CDR3 nucleotides are TGTGCCAGCAGTTCAGATACGCAGTATTTT. V usage is TRBV12-3 or TRBV12-4 and J usage is TRBJ2-3; D is unclear. V dropped 4 bases and J dropped 4 bases, with 0 bases sitting between them. The CDR3 contains 10 residues.

In this sample, this clonotype turned up many times. The V and J genes are TRBV24-1 and TRBJ1-1; D possibly corresponds to TRBD1 (6 bases). Per the germline V gene, CDR1 is KGHDR and CDR2 is SFDVKD. The CDR3 has 14 residues. The V end was cut by 6 bases, the J end by 2 bases, with 12 bases between. CDR3 protein: CATSKTGINTEAFF. In DNA form, the CDR3 reads TGTGCCACCAGTAAGACAGGTATCAACACTGAAGCTTTCTTT.

In this sample, this clonotype turned up many times. The chain has TRBV12-3 or TRBV12-4 and TRBJ2-5, with 10 bases lining up with TRBD2. The CDR3 runs 17 residues. V gave up 5 bases and J gave up 1 base; unmatched junction bases: 10. CDR3 in amino acids: CASSPLGLAETQETQYF. In nucleotides, the CDR3 is TGTGCCAGCAGTCCCCTTGGACTAGCGGAAACCCAAGAGACCCAGTACTTC.

This clonotype was counted at least ten times. The chain is built from TRBV20-1 and TRBJ2-5; TRBD1 might be the D (6 bases). The CDR3 runs to 13 residues. V dropped 1 base and J dropped 0 bases, with 6 bases sitting between them. From germline, CDR1 is DFQATT and CDR2 SNEGSKA (reference sequence). The CDR3 reads CSARGGHQETQYF. For the CDR3, the DNA is TGCAGTGCTAGAGGGGGGCACCAAGAGACCCAGTACTTC.

V is TRBV12-3 or TRBV12-4 and J is TRBJ1-1; 9 bases line up with TRBD1. The V and J ends lost 6 bases and 1 base, in that order; junction bases with no gene match: 6. The CDR3 totals 15 residues. CDR3 nucleotide sequence: TGTGCCAGCAGAACTAGGACAGGGGCGAACACTGAAGCTTTCTTT. It yields the protein CASRTRTGANTEAFF.

This clonotype was recorded at least ten times. The V gene is TRBV7-2, the J gene TRBJ1-1; possibly TRBD1 for D (5 bases). The V gene's germline CDR1 is SGHTA and CDR2 FQGNSA. CDR3 size: 15 residues. The germline V and J ends were trimmed by 6 bases and 0 bases, with 14 bases remaining between them. The CDR3 DNA reads TGTGCCAGCAGTCCGACGGGGGGGATGAACACTGAAGCTTTCTTT. Amino acids: CASSPTGGMNTEAFF.

The rearrangement joins TRBV6-2 or TRBV6-3 to TRBJ1-1; D ambiguous. The CDR3 has 14 amino acids. V was shortened by 5 bases and J by 0 bases, with 10 bases between the two germline ends. The V gene's germline CDR1 is MNHEY and CDR2 SVGEGT. The CDR3 here is CASSATDMNTEAFF. CDR3 in DNA: TGTGCCAGCAGTGCGACCGACATGAACACTGAAGCTTTCTTT.

This clonotype was detected ten times or more. The V and J genes are TRBV14 and TRBJ2-4, with D tentatively TRBD2 (6 bases). Germline V gene sequence: CDR1 SGHDN, CDR2 FVKESK. CDR3 length equals 17 residues. Trimming removed 3 bases at V and 0 bases at J, with 15 bases between. CDR3 loop: CASSHSGLGLAKNIQYF. CDR3 coding DNA: TGTGCCAGCAGCCACTCGGGACTCGGACTAGCCAAAAACATTCAGTACTTC.